The subject of this entry is one T cell receptor (beta chain). What it recognizes is unknown. Germline V lookup: CDR1 SGDLS, CDR2 YYNGEE. The CDR3 covers 15 residues. V gave up 2 bases and J gave up 0 bases; unmatched junction bases: 1. These data originate in a study of cytomegalovirus exposure and HLA in healthy donors. Regarding the study as a whole: The authors enumerated 150 to 200 TCR beta chains as linked to cytomegalovirus. For most TCR sequences rarity was the rule, although some public TCRs occurred in many donors. Specificity for CMV antigens was confirmed in vitro for a few of the CMV-associated chains.

The PCR employed 60 Vbeta primers together with 13 Jbeta primers. Repertoires were generated with immunoSEQ multiplex PCR, while TCRdb's copy carries only in-frame clones and drops some. The sample gives under 200,000 clones, approximately 80% of which show up once; approximately 1.8% is in the top ten. J is TRBJ2-7 and V is TRBV9; 11 nucleotides align to TRBD1. Source material: PBMCs. The receptor comes from a woman aged 25 to 45 in good health and CMV-seronegative. The DNA for the CDR3 is TGTGCCAGCAGCGTGGGACAGGGGGTCTCCTACGAGCAGTACTTC. Amino acid sequence: CASSVGQGVSYEQYF.